A selection of T cell receptor beta chains follows, all from one sample in a study of breast tumors, draining lymph nodes, adjacent tissues. TCRdb independently ran MiXCR on the multiplex PCR reads; one entry per CDR3 protein. The data contain over 100,000 distinct CDR3 sequences, approximately 20% of them singletons. The sample taken for sequencing was axillary lymph node tissue. These receptors originate from a female donor with breast cancer. Some clones in this sample may be carry-over from other donors' samples. Each CDR3 is given without its conserved first and last residue. Each record gives: V gene, J gene, clone size, CDR3 protein. Clone size is not always given. Where it is, it says once, few, many or a class for expanded clones.

v_gene: TRBV5-8
j_gene: TRBJ2-4
abundance: .
CDR3aa: ASSLGGTGRGNVKNIQY

v_gene: TRBV29-1
j_gene: TRBJ2-7
abundance: many
CDR3aa: SVEGTGAYEQY

v_gene: TRBV5-1
j_gene: TRBJ2-1
abundance: many
CDR3aa: ASAITSGSYNEQF

v_gene: TRBV7-2
j_gene: TRBJ1-2
abundance: many
CDR3aa: ASSLAASANYGYT

v_gene: TRBV7-8
j_gene: TRBJ1-4
abundance: many
CDR3aa: ASSLAGGGDEKLF

v_gene: TRBV7-2
j_gene: TRBJ1-5
abundance: many
CDR3aa: ASSLEGGNSNQPQH

v_gene: TRBV25-1
j_gene: TRBJ2-1
abundance: many
CDR3aa: ASSDPGQPGGEQF

v_gene: TRBV24-1
j_gene: TRBJ2-1
abundance: many
CDR3aa: ATSDYATSPNEQF

v_gene: TRBV5-8
j_gene: TRBJ2-3
abundance: many
CDR3aa: ASSSYHGISGRTDTQY

v_gene: TRBV11-2
j_gene: TRBJ2-7
abundance: many
CDR3aa: ASSSGQSYEQY

v_gene: TRBV2
j_gene: TRBJ2-7
abundance: many
CDR3aa: ASSEALLVEQY

v_gene: TRBV20-1
j_gene: TRBJ2-7
abundance: many
CDR3aa: SAARGQGFDEQY

v_gene: TRBV6-2/TRBV6-3
j_gene: TRBJ2-1
abundance: many
CDR3aa: ASSYQGLASYNEQF

v_gene: TRBV15
j_gene: TRBJ2-3
abundance: many
CDR3aa: ATSRDWGSGDTQY

v_gene: TRBV14
j_gene: TRBJ2-5
abundance: .
CDR3aa: ASSQDRAGGGMVETQY

v_gene: TRBV7-3
j_gene: TRBJ2-3
abundance: .
CDR3aa: ASGSPHGRAAPDTQY

v_gene: TRBV11-2
j_gene: TRBJ2-1
abundance: many
CDR3aa: ASSLGNPRAEQF

v_gene: TRBV19
j_gene: TRBJ2-6
abundance: many
CDR3aa: ASSNPGTGANVLT